Sequencing of this TCR beta chain was carried out in a study of shared clonotypes between healthy human individuals. Concerning this clone itself: What it recognizes is unknown.

Here immunoSEQ multiplex PCR was the method, and the copy in TCRdb shows in-frame clones only, minus some. This table has roughly 1 million clones, under 80% appearing once. Study outcomes and limitations: Investigators expected sequencing depth to affect clonotype sharing among donors.

Per the germline V gene, CDR1 is KGHSH and CDR2 is LQKENI. This CDR3 is built from 18 residues. With V trimmed by 3 bases and J by 2 bases, 13 bases remained unmatched. The V call is TRBV18, the J call TRBJ1-2; 9 bases are shared with TRBD1. Specimen: memory CD4+ T cells sorted from blood. Regarding subset: CD45RA-negative fraction. This receptor was taken from a man aged 18 to 35 in good health. CDR3 sequence: CASSPMFVGQGGNYGYTF. In nucleotides, the CDR3 is TGTGCCAGCTCACCCATGTTCGTGGGACAGGGAGGGAACTATGGCTACACCTTC.